One sample yielded the 21 T cell receptor beta chains listed below, sequenced in a study of CD8 T cells in Susac syndrome. RNA in amounts of about 0.5 to 1 ug was reverse transcribed with random hexamers. Using its own MiXCR run on the immunoSEQ multiplex PCR reads, TCRdb lists one record per CDR3 protein. The sample lists 160,000 or so distinct CDR3 sequences, roughly 95% occurring once. Material for sequencing was CD4+ T cells from PBMCs. Receptor source: a human donor in good health.

The chain employs TRBV5-1 and TRBJ2-2; TRBD1 aligns across 8 bases. This CDR3 contains 15 residues. The V segment lost 5 bases and the J segment 1 base; nucleotides outside the gene matches: 4. The germline gives CDR1 SGHRS, CDR2 YFSETQ. The CDR3 is CASRSTGGNTGELFF. CDR3 nucleotide sequence: TGCGCCAGCAGATCAACAGGGGGGAACACCGGGGAGCTGTTTTTT.

The genes are TRBV4-1 and TRBJ1-1; perhaps TRBD1 as D (5 bases). Germline V CDR1 and CDR2: MGHRA, YSYEKL. Trimming removed 0 bases at V and 0 bases at J, with 14 bases between. The CDR3 consists of 17 residues. CDR3 sequence reads: CASSQDRGDGLNTEAFF. CDR3 nucleotide sequence: TGCGCCAGCAGCCAAGATCGGGGGGACGGTCTGAACACTGAAGCTTTCTTT.

The chain uses TRBV18 and TRBJ1-1; no clear D gene. CDR3 length equals 15 residues. The germline CDR1 and CDR2 sequences are KGHSH and LQKENI. The V and J ends lost 2 bases and 4 bases respectively, with 14 bases between them. CDR3 in DNA: TGTGCCAGCTCACCAGTTGTACAGACGGGCACTGAAGCTTTCTTT. As protein: CASSPVVQTGTEAFF.

This clonotype was seen only a few times. The J gene is TRBJ1-5, the V gene TRBV6-1, with 7 bases that match TRBD1. The J segment lost 0 bases and the V segment lost 6 bases, leaving 11 bases of the junction unmatched. The CDR3 contains 17 residues. CDR1 and CDR2 (germline): MNHNS, SASEGT. As DNA, the CDR3 is TGTGCCAGCAGCAGAGGGGGCTTAGCCCATAGCAATCAGCCCCAGCATTTT. Translation gives CASSRGGLAHSNQPQHF.

The CDR3 DNA follows: TGTGCCAGCTCACCCCCGGGACAATCCTACGAGCAGTACTTC. Its translation is CASSPPGQSYEQYF. The V call is TRBV18, the J call TRBJ2-7, with TRBD1 as a possible D gene (6 bases). V dropped 3 bases and J dropped 1 base, with 10 bases sitting between them. Germline CDR1 KGHSH, CDR2 LQKENI. This CDR3 comprises 14 residues.

The chain recombines TRBV29-1 with TRBJ2-3, with TRBD2 as a possible D gene (5 bases). From germline, CDR1 is SQVTM and CDR2 ANQGSEA. The ends were cut back, 6 bases at V and 5 bases at J, with 21 bases in the middle. The CDR3 runs 15 residues. The CDR3: CSVRTGYYYVDTQYF. The DNA of the CDR3 is TGCAGCGTACGGACTGGTTATTATTACGTAGATACGCAGTATTTT.

This clonotype appeared once. The V and J genes are TRBV6-6 and TRBJ1-1; the match to TRBD1 covers 7 bases. The V gene end was trimmed by 5 bases and the J gene end by 5 bases; junction bases not matched to a gene: 8. Germline V gives CDR1 MNHNY, CDR2 SVGAGI (reference sequence). The CDR3 is 14 amino acids. CDR3 nucleotides: TGTGCCAGCAGTCCCCCACAGGGGAGGACTGAAGCTTTCTTT. It is translated as CASSPPQGRTEAFF.

The sample holds one count of this clonotype. The V call is TRBV12-3 or TRBV12-4, the J call TRBJ2-1; the match to TRBD1 covers 8 bases. This CDR3 region has 16 residues. V trimming: 6 bases; J trimming: 0 bases; junction bases outside the gene matches: 7. The CDR3 DNA follows: TGTGCCAGCAGCCACAGGGGGGATAGCTCCTACAATGAGCAGTTCTTC. It codes for CASSHRGDSSYNEQFF.

V is TRBV20-1 and J is TRBJ1-1; D not certain. The CDR3 has 12 residues. Trimming took 5 bases from V and 0 from J, leaving 7 bases between them. Per the germline V gene, CDR1 is DFQATT and CDR2 is SNEGSKA (reference sequence). CDR3 protein: CSAWAMNTEAFF. Written as DNA, the CDR3 is TGCAGTGCTTGGGCTATGAACACTGAAGCTTTCTTT.

The chain uses TRBV20-1 and TRBJ2-5; D gene ambiguous. CDR1 DFQATT and CDR2 SNEGSKA come from the germline V gene (reference sequence). This CDR3 has 11 residues. Trimming shortened V by 8 bases and J by 7 bases, and 14 bases separated the two germline ends. The CDR3 here is CSIGRLRTQYF. Here the CDR3 DNA reads TGCAGTATCGGACGGTTGAGGACCCAGTACTTC.

This clonotype was picked up one time. The gene calls are TRBV5-1 and TRBJ2-2, with TRBD2 as a possible D gene (6 bases). The CDR3 is made up of 14 amino acids. Germline V gene lookup returns CDR1 SGHRS and CDR2 YFSETQ. V was pared by 4 bases and J by 3 bases, with 10 bases between. The CDR3 bases are TGCGCCAGCAGCGGGGACTCCGACACCGGGGAGCTGTTTTTT. Its translation: CASSGDSDTGELFF. The full variable domain, in which reference TRBV5-1 and TRBJ2-2 provide the parts outside the CDR3, is KAGVTQTPRYLIKTRGQQVTLSCSPISGHRSVSWYQQTPGQGLQFLFEYFSETQRNKGNFPGRFSGRQFSNSRSEMNVSTLELGDSALYLCASSGDSDTGELFFGEGSRLTVL.

A single count supports this clonotype. V usage is TRBV20-1 and J usage is TRBJ2-1; 9 bases match TRBD2. Germline CDR1 is DFQATT and CDR2 is SNEGSKA (reference sequence). After removal of 0 bases from V and 3 bases from J, the junction contained 3 bases not matched to a gene. The CDR3 extends over 15 amino acids. The chain's CDR3 is CSARDRRGGYNEQFF. The CDR3 nucleotides read TGCAGTGCTAGAGATCGGCGGGGGGGCTACAATGAGCAGTTCTTC.

V gene TRBV20-1 combines with J gene TRBJ2-3, with no clear D. The CDR3 runs to 12 residues. Germline CDR1 is DFQATT and CDR2 is SNEGSKA (reference sequence). Deletions cut 1 base from V and 5 bases from J, with 7 bases between. The CDR3 loop reads CSARVLGDTQYF. For the CDR3, the DNA is TGCAGTGCTAGAGTTTTGGGAGATACGCAGTATTTT.

This chain joins TRBV18 and TRBJ1-2; TRBD1 aligns across 7 bases. CDR3 length equals 15 residues. Germline V gene data show CDR1 as KGHSH and CDR2 as LQKENI. J lost 7 bases, V lost 3 bases, and 11 bases had no gene match. CDR3 sequence (DNA): TGTGCCAGCTCACCGCTTGAAGGGGGCCAGGCTGGCTACACCTTC. Amino acid sequence: CASSPLEGGQAGYTF.

This rearrangement joins TRBV4-1 to TRBJ2-2; D possibly corresponds to TRBD1 (5 bases). Deletions cut 0 bases from V and 6 bases from J, with 17 bases between. The CDR3 sequence is 17 residues long. The germline V gene has CDR1 MGHRA and CDR2 YSYEKL. CDR3 sequence: CASSQDKAGMFAGELFF. CDR3 coding DNA: TGCGCCAGCAGCCAAGATAAGGCAGGGATGTTCGCCGGGGAGCTGTTTTTT.

The chain carries TRBV19 and TRBJ2-5; the match to TRBD2 covers 7 bases. The CDR3 totals 15 residues. Germline V gene data show CDR1 as LNHDA and CDR2 as SQIVND (reference sequence). The ends lost 0 bases at V and 4 bases at J; junction bases unmatched: 5. CDR3 DNA sequence: TGTGCCAGTAGTATAGAAGTGGGGAGGGGAGAGACCCAGTACTTC. Translation: CASSIEVGRGETQYF. The full variable domain, rest sourced from reference TRBV19 and TRBJ2-5, is DGGITQSPKYLFRKEGQNVTLSCEQNLNHDAMYWYRQDPGQGLRLIYYSQIVNDFQKGDIAEGYSVSREKKESFPLTVTSAQKNPTAFYLCASSIEVGRGETQYFGPGTRLLVL.

The chain carries TRBV3-1 and TRBJ2-3; D remains ambiguous. This CDR3 is 13 amino acids long. The germline V and J ends were trimmed by 2 bases and 2 bases, with 5 bases remaining between them. Germline CDR1 and CDR2: LGHDT and YNNKEL (reference sequence). The CDR3 reads CASSQHNTDTQYF. The CDR3 DNA follows: TGTGCCAGCAGCCAACACAACACAGATACGCAGTATTTT.

The chain recombines TRBV7-2 with TRBJ1-6; 7 nucleotides align to TRBD1. The CDR3 totals 17 residues. With 7 bases clipped from V and 0 bases from J, the junction kept 9 bases outside the gene matches. The germline gives CDR1 SGHTA, CDR2 FQGNSA. CDR3 nucleotides: TGTGCCAGCACCCCCTCGGACAGGAGCTCCTATAATTCACCCCTCCACTTT. It specifies CASTPSDRSSYNSPLHF.

The V gene is TRBV6-2 or TRBV6-3, the J gene TRBJ2-5, with TRBD2 matching over 9 bases. Unmatched junction bases numbered 8, after V lost 0 bases and J lost 12 bases. CDR3 size: 14 residues. Germline V gene lookup returns CDR1 MNHEY and CDR2 SVGEGT. The CDR3 DNA reads as TGTGCCAGCAGTTACTCGGCTAGCGGGACGACGGAGTACTTC. Translating it yields CASSYSASGTTEYF.

This chain joins TRBV29-1 and TRBJ1-1, with D tentatively TRBD1 (5 bases). Per the germline V gene, CDR1 is SQVTM and CDR2 is ANQGSEA. The CDR3 spans 13 residues. Trimming cost V 6 bases and J 0 bases, with 11 bases left between them. The CDR3, as DNA: TGCAGCGTCGCCAGGGAGTTGAACACTGAAGCTTTCTTT. Protein product: CSVARELNTEAFF.

The rearrangement joins TRBV20-1 to TRBJ1-5; 8 nucleotides agree with TRBD1. The CDR3 consists of 13 residues. In germline, CDR1 is DFQATT, CDR2 SNEGSKA (reference sequence). V lost 6 bases, J lost 5 bases, and 6 bases stayed unmatched. The CDR3 protein is CSAQQGGYQPQHF. The CDR3 DNA sequence: TGCAGTGCGCAACAGGGGGGTTATCAGCCCCAGCATTTT.